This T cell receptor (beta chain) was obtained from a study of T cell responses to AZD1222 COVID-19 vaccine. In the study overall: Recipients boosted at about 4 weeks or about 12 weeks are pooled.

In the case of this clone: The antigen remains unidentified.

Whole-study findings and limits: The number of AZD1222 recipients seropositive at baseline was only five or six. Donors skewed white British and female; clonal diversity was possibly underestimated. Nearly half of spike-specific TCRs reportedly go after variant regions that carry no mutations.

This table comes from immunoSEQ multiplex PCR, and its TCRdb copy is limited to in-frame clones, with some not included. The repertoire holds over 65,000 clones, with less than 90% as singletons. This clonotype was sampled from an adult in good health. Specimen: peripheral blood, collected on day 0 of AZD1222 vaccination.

This CDR3 reads CASSLTGTGTYYEQYF. The CDR3 DNA reads as TGCGCCAGCAGCTTAACCGGGACAGGGACCTATTACGAGCAGTACTTC. This sequence joins TRBV5-1 and TRBJ2-7; 9 bases agree with TRBD1. This CDR3 has 16 amino acids. V lost 2 bases to trimming and J lost 4 bases; unmatched junction nucleotides: 10. CDR1 and CDR2 from the germline V gene are SGHRS and YFSETQ.